This TCR beta chain stems from a study of tumor-infiltrating lymphocytes in primary liver carcinoma. Study observations and caveats: Pairs comparing tumor with adjacent tissue or blood overlapped less than pairs drawn from tumor regions.

For each extraction, RNA and DNA were obtained together from 20-30 mg of unsorted bulk tissue. TCR beta cDNA was made from 450 to 550 ng total RNA with a constant-region primer. Generation of the TCR beta libraries relied on three nested multiplex PCR rounds using slightly modified ARM-PCR. In TCRdb, the multiplex PCR reads were re-called with MiXCR into one record per CDR3 protein. Among about 92,000 distinct CDR3 sequences listed, just over 65% were seen once. With respect to this clonotype: No antigen is known for it. This CDR3 fails to terminate in the conserved phenylalanine or tryptophan, so it likely reflects a read error. The DNA is left out, because the CDR3 cannot be placed on it with certainty; the CDR3 is given as TCRdb lists it.

This receptor was obtained from a man between 35 and 55 years old with primary liver carcinoma and hepatitis B virus infection. Sequencing was done on a sample of tumor-adjacent normal liver tissue.

This CDR3 is CASSPAQGAGEALL. The chain links TRBV11-2 to TRBJ1-1; the table's D call, TRBD1, was not checked against the DNA. The CDR3 comprises 14 residues, both ends counted. The germline gives CDR1 SGHAT, CDR2 FQNNGV.